This TCR beta chain was sequenced for a study of blood T cell repertoires in COVID-19 (dated by TCRdb to the early 2020s). A note on the overall study: The collaborator samples originated in the United States, Italy and Spain and spanned the acute and convalescent phases of COVID-19. The repertoires were made available in a free public database intended to serve as a resource for research on the immune response to SARS-CoV-2. Sample metadata almost always included a de-identified subject ID, COVID-19 status, age in years and sex. The material from the prospective study consisted of cDNA or gDNA derived from T cells, B-cell-depleted T cells, or PBMCs. HLA class I and class II types, where available, came from metadata supplied by the sample provider rather than from assay-based typing. The samples were drawn from two sources: the first 160 participants of the ongoing ImmuneRACE study, and fewer than 1,500 subjects contributed by 6 global collaborators. Deeply sampled blood TCRbeta repertoires from subjects exposed to, actively infected with, or recovered from COVID-19 were included in the dataset.

Whole blood was collected in K2EDTA tubes by collaborating institutions according to the institutions' own protocols. For TCRbeta analysis, collaborator samples were shipped as frozen whole blood, as isolated PBMCs, or as DNA extracted from either sample type. A note on this clone: Its antigen is unknown. Base qualities are not at hand, and no much larger clone is one base apart.

The immunoSEQ Assay, a bias-controlled multiplex PCR, was used to amplify TCRbeta CDR3 regions from genomic DNA. Turning to the authors' computational methods: Within the assay, amplification of reference gene primers was used to estimate how many nucleated cells each sample contained. To quantify the absolute abundance of each unique TCRbeta CDR3 rearrangement, sequence reads were collapsed and filtered. For each sample, productive Simpson clonality was calculated as the square root of Simpson's diversity index over productive rearrangements. Imported from immuneACCESS, the table was reduced by TCRdb to in-frame sequences with V and J called. These copies leave out some clones; in studies compared against another copy, an unresolved V gene accounts for under half, and the cause of the remainder is not known. D and trimming come from the DNA, and the V and J calls and clone size come from that table. The sample profile shows approximately 82,000 clones; around four fifths of them were found once. The top ten clones comprise about 17% of the sample.

Overall study outcomes, separate from this receptor: The quantity of clinical and demographic metadata differed by source and by participant and was supplied without curation.

V loses 0 bases at its end and J loses 5 bases; junction bases beyond the gene matches: 6. The CDR3 numbers 16 residues from cysteine through phenylalanine. Just CDR3 DNA is preserved here, 48 bases in frame from base 1. The germline V gene supplies CDR1 MNHNS and CDR2 SASEGT. The V and J segments used are TRBV6-1 and TRBJ1-2, with 10 bases matching TRBD1. The material sequenced was peripheral blood. This TCR was sampled from a woman aged 55 to 70 with acute or convalescent COVID-19. CDR3 region: CASSEAGGQGVYGYTF. In nucleotides, the sequence is TGTGCCAGCAGTGAAGCGGGCGGACAGGGGGTTTATGGCTACACCTTC.